This is a list of T cell receptor beta chains from one sample in a study of tumor-infiltrating lymphocytes in localized non-small cell lung cancer. Clones were read by immunoSEQ multiplex PCR, and TCRdb kept only the in-frame ones, dropping some. The sample lists about 6,400 clones; 65% to 80% were seen once. The sample taken for sequencing was lung tumor tissue. All receptors derive from a human donor with non-small cell lung cancer. The CDR3 runs from the conserved cysteine through the conserved F or W. Fields, in order: D gene, clone size, V gene, J gene, CDR3 protein, CDR3 DNA. A D gene is named only where the DNA matches it firmly. Clone size is not always given. Where it is, it says once, few, many or a class for expanded clones.

.	.	TRBV7-9	TRBJ2-5	CASSLGLVGETQYF	TGTGCCAGCAGCTTAGGGCTAGTCGGGGAGACCCAGTACTTC
TRBD2	.	TRBV5-4	TRBJ2-3	CASSLTSGGFADTQYF	TGTGCCAGCAGCTTGACGAGCGGGGGATTCGCAGATACGCAGTATTTT
.	.	TRBV14	TRBJ1-2	CASSQGGFNYGYTF	TGTGCCAGCAGCCAAGGGGGATTTAACTATGGCTACACCTTC
.	.	TRBV28	TRBJ2-5	CASSSTRAGGLETQYF	TGTGCCAGCAGTTCGACCCGGGCAGGGGGGTTGGAGACCCAGTACTTC
.	.	TRBV2	TRBJ2-2	CASSETAGPGELFF	TGTGCCAGCAGTGAAACCGCCGGCCCCGGGGAGCTGTTTTTT
.	few	TRBV19	TRBJ1-1	CASSIEVGRYEAFF	TGTGCCAGTAGTATCGAGGTGGGCCGCTATGAAGCTTTCTTT
.	once	TRBV4-2	TRBJ2-7	CASSQEPSVSSYEQYF	TGTGCCAGCAGCCAAGAGCCCAGCGTAAGCTCCTACGAGCAGTACTTC
.	.	TRBV4-2	TRBJ1-2	CASLRAGSGYGYTF	TGTGCCAGCCTCCGGGCGGGGTCGGGCTATGGCTACACCTTC
.	few	TRBV11-3	TRBJ2-7	CASSLDGGHLEQYF	TGTGCCAGCAGCTTAGATGGGGGACATCTCGAGCAGTACTTC
TRBD1	.	TRBV2	TRBJ1-5	CASSWDSSYSNQPQHF	TGTGCCAGCAGTTGGGACAGTTCCTATAGCAATCAGCCCCAGCATTTT
.	.	TRBV6-5	TRBJ1-2	CASSYVRGSNYGYTF	TGTGCCAGCAGTTACGTGAGAGGCTCTAACTATGGCTACACCTTC
.	few	TRBV10-3	TRBJ1-2	CAISEWGSSSGYTF	TGTGCCATCAGTGAGTGGGGCAGCTCTAGTGGCTACACCTTC
.	.	TRBV7-3	TRBJ1-1	CASSFGGDTEAFF	TGTGCCAGCAGCTTTGGAGGGGACACTGAAGCTTTCTTT
.	.	TRBV11-2	TRBJ2-1	CASSSWGDYNEQFF	TGTGCCAGCAGCTCTTGGGGAGACTACAATGAGCAGTTCTTC
.	.	TRBV6-1	TRBJ1-4	CASSEYYREGKLFF	TGTGCCAGCAGTGAATATTACAGGGAGGGAAAACTGTTTTTT
TRBD1	.	TRBV5-1	TRBJ2-5	CASSYRTGDQETQYF	TGCGCCAGCAGCTACAGGACAGGGGACCAAGAGACCCAGTACTTC
.	few	TRBV2	TRBJ2-3	CASRQGSDTQYF	TGTGCCAGCAGACAGGGATCAGATACGCAGTATTTT
TRBD1	.	TRBV14	TRBJ2-2	CASSQLPGQGLTGELFF	TGTGCCAGCAGCCAACTTCCGGGACAGGGTCTCACCGGGGAGCTGTTTTTT
.	few	TRBV19	TRBJ1-5	CASRQPNQPQHF	TGTGCCAGTCGACAGCCCAATCAGCCCCAGCATTTT
.	.	TRBV7-2	TRBJ2-7	CASSLAFHEQYF	TGTGCCAGCAGCTTAGCTTTCCACGAGCAGTACTTC
.	.	TRBV5-1	TRBJ2-5	CASSQQETQYF	TGCGCCAGCAGCCAGCAAGAGACCCAGTACTTC
.	.	TRBV6-1	TRBJ2-1	CASSELGSYNEQFF	TGTGCCAGCAGTGAATTGGGCTCCTACAATGAGCAGTTCTTC
.	.	TRBV19	TRBJ1-2	CASSIGRMSDGYTF	TGTGCCAGTAGTATCGGCAGGATGTCCGATGGCTACACCTTC
TRBD1	.	TRBV28	TRBJ1-5	CASSFGDRVDQPQHF	TGTGCCAGCAGTTTCGGAGACAGGGTTGATCAGCCCCAGCATTTT
TRBD1	.	TRBV7-2	TRBJ1-5	CASSPKTGGLNQPQHF	TGTGCCAGCAGCCCTAAGACAGGGGGCTTGAATCAGCCCCAGCATTTT
TRBD2	.	TRBV7-6	TRBJ2-3	CASSLRGGPTDTQYF	TGTGCCAGCAGCTTACGGGGGGGGCCCACAGATACGCAGTATTTT
.	.	TRBV28	TRBJ1-4	CASSSYLGATTNEKLFF	TGTGCCAGCAGTTCGTACTTGGGGGCCACAACTAATGAAAAACTGTTTTTT
.	.	TRBV18	TRBJ2-1	CASSLTGFNEQFF	TGTGCCAGCTCACTTACAGGGTTCAATGAGCAGTTCTTC
TRBD1	.	TRBV15	TRBJ1-3	CATSRGTVSGNTIYF	TGTGCCACCAGCAGGGGGACAGTCTCTGGAAACACCATATATTTT
.	few	TRBV7-3	TRBJ1-1	CASSLGGDTEAFF	TGTGCCAGCAGCTTAGGGGGGGACACTGAAGCTTTCTTT
.	.	TRBV5-1	TRBJ2-1	CASSLEIAVYNEQFF	TGCGCCAGCAGCTTGGAGATAGCGGTCTACAATGAGCAGTTCTTC
TRBD1	once	TRBV7-2	TRBJ2-3	CASSLLGQGGDTQYF	TGTGCCAGCAGCTTATTAGGACAGGGGGGGGATACGCAGTATTTT
.	.	TRBV6-1	TRBJ2-7	CASSPHRQVSYEQYF	TGTGCCAGCAGTCCCCATCGACAGGTATCCTACGAGCAGTACTTC
.	.	TRBV7-7	TRBJ1-1	CASSYGFGTEAFF	TGTGCCAGCAGCTACGGGTTCGGGACTGAAGCTTTCTTT
TRBD1	.	TRBV29-1	TRBJ2-7	CSVLTGTYSYEQYF	TGCAGCGTTTTGACAGGGACCTACTCCTACGAGCAGTACTTC